The rows below give T cell receptor beta chains drawn from one sample of a study of blood T cell repertoires in COVID-19. Libraries were prepared by immunoSEQ multiplex PCR; TCRdb keeps only in-frame clonotypes and omits some of them. The data hold approximately 190,000 clones, with roughly 88% observed a single time. The sequencing input was peripheral blood. Every receptor here comes from a woman aged 40-49 years who had recovered from COVID-19. The conserved cysteine and the conserved F or W are not part of the CDR3 here.

>TRBJ2-3|TRBV11-1
ASRLRRTDTQY
>TRBJ2-3|TRBV4-1
ASSQQQGVPDTQY
>TRBJ1-2|TRBV6-6
ASSSFDRGRWGYT
>TRBJ2-3|TRBV7-3
ASSLGYRGRTSTDTQY
>TRBJ2-2|TRBV7-2
ASSSGRTANTGELF
>TRBJ2-7|TRBV7-9
ASSFMTSYEQY
>TRBJ2-2|TRBV27
ASSLWEPGELF
>TRBJ1-1|TRBV27
ASSLRESTEAF
>TRBJ1-1|TRBV12-5
ASGLNTGGNTEAF
>TRBJ2-7|TRBV7-8
ASSFRSGEQY
>TRBJ2-5|TRBV7-9
ASTIQEQETQY
>TRBJ2-1|TRBV10-3
AIVAGGNNNEQF
>TRBJ2-1|TRBV4-2
ASSQASGQYNEQF
>TRBJ1-5|TRBV4-2
ASSQVTGQGSQPQH
>TRBJ1-4|TRBV4-2
ASSQNEGSGNEKLF
>TRBJ2-7|TRBV5-6
ASSYPPTSGRPSEQY
>TRBJ1-5|TRBV4-1
ASSSDRGSNQPQH
>TRBJ1-2|TRBV19
ASTLRSRGHGYT
>TRBJ1-4|TRBV7-9
ASSLQGTENEKLF
>TRBJ2-7|TRBV9
ASSPLRDRFYEQY
>TRBJ1-5|TRBV30
AWSAGLGSNQPQH
>TRBJ1-1|TRBV15
ATSRRSGTVIHTEAF
>TRBJ1-3|TRBV2
ASRQGAGNTIY
>TRBJ2-5|TRBV5-1
ASSGPGLAQETQY
>TRBJ1-3|TRBV6-1
ASSEARMLPGNTIY
>TRBJ2-1|TRBV19
ASQGTSGGYYNEQF
>TRBJ2-7|TRBV3-1/TRBV3-2
ASSQVGGYEQY
>TRBJ2-5|TRBV29-1
SVGLAGGQETQY
>TRBJ1-5|TRBV7-2
ASSAQGAQGQPQH
>TRBJ2-7|TRBV6-6
ASSFRDLPYEQY
>TRBJ1-2|TRBV25-1
ASSSGDYGYT
>TRBJ2-7|TRBV15
ATSRGGTGGREQY
>TRBJ2-3|TRBV5-6
ASSLGLVSDTQY
>TRBJ1-2|TRBV4-3
ASSQGSRGHNGYT
>TRBJ1-1|TRBV18
ASSPPSEVTEAF
>TRBJ1-5|TRBV6-5
ASSYMQVQDQPQH
>TRBJ1-5|TRBV2
ASSGGLQPQH
>TRBJ2-1|TRBV19
ASSIEGTTYNEQF
>TRBJ2-1|TRBV7-9
ASSLVGLGESYNEQF
>TRBJ1-6|TRBV5-6
ASSLGGEHRSYNSPLH
>TRBJ1-2|TRBV7-6
ASSPNFGGGYGYT
>TRBJ1-2|TRBV3-1/TRBV3-2
ASSRRQQGNIGYT
>TRBJ1-2|TRBV11-2
ASSFRDYGYT
>TRBJ2-7|TRBV5-1
ASSFGQGGYEQY
>TRBJ2-1|TRBV24-1
ATSGGTGYNEQF
>TRBJ2-7|TRBV21-1
ASSRSGRAIYEQY
>TRBJ2-7|TRBV30
AWISQGNEQY
>TRBJ2-7|TRBV21-1
ASYGSSYEQY
>TRBJ2-1|TRBV30
AWSGGTSTYNEQF
>TRBJ2-5|TRBV14
ASSPGGARLGETQY
>TRBJ2-7|TRBV7-9
ASSFELAGDSYEQY
>TRBJ2-1|TRBV19
ASSPTSGRAIEEQF
>TRBJ2-1|TRBV7-9
ASRRLAGESYNEQF